This T cell receptor (beta chain) originates from a study of blood T cell repertoires in COVID-19. About the study: Donors in the United States, Italy and Spain gave samples during acute or convalescent COVID-19. The analysed material was cDNA or gDNA that came from T cells, B-cell-depleted T cells, or PBMCs.

Repertoires were generated with immunoSEQ multiplex PCR, while TCRdb's copy carries only in-frame clones and drops some. The data show about 270,000 clones, with around 85% seen just once and over 1.1% held by the top ten. Germline loops: CDR1 SGHRS, CDR2 YFSETQ. The V end lost 2 bases, the J end lost 4 bases, and 13 bases lay between the germline ends. The CDR3 runs 15 residues. The sequence derives from a human donor with COVID-19, enrolled during active disease. The donor label of this sample is uncertain. The sequencing input was peripheral blood. The chain couples TRBV5-1 to TRBJ1-3, with D possibly matching TRBD1 (6 bases). The CDR3 spells CASSFSGTSGNTIYF. The CDR3 nucleotides are TGCGCCAGCAGCTTCTCCGGGACATCCGGAAACACCATATATTTT.